This note documents a single TCR beta chain sequence. Antigen: not known. This specimen belongs to a study of CD8 T cells in Susac syndrome. Study-wide findings and caveats: Clonal expansion of Susac CD8+ cells peaked in TEMRA cells, and it also peaked in active patients.

CDR3 length: 11 residues. The ends lost 7 bases at V and 3 bases at J; junction bases unmatched: 2. Per the germline V gene, CDR1 is DFQATT and CDR2 is SNEGSKA (reference sequence). RNA, at about 0.5 to 1 ug, was reverse transcribed with random hexamers. Amplification of TCR beta CDR3 was carried out by immunoSEQ multiplex PCR, which covered 54 Vbeta and 13 Jbeta segments. TCRdb fed the immunoSEQ multiplex PCR reads into MiXCR, producing one record per CDR3 protein. Of some 130,000 distinct CDR3 sequences in the sample, 95% were seen once. CD8+ and CD4+ T cells from blood underwent TCR beta sequencing. TEMRA cells were FACS-enriched, unlike CD8+ and CD4+ T cells, which were negatively isolated.

The chain has TRBV20-1 and TRBJ1-2; 7 nucleotides line up with TRBD1. Sequenced material: CD8+ T cells from PBMCs. The TCR was taken from a human donor with Susac syndrome. The CDR3 spells CSVGTDYGYTF. As DNA, the CDR3 is TGCAGTGTCGGGACAGACTATGGCTACACCTTC.